This T cell receptor (beta chain) was identified in a study of blood T cells in healthy people across ages (dated by TCRdb to between 2014 and 2016). Looking at the study overall: In model experiments, template switching captured about one uniquely barcoded TCR beta cDNA molecule for every two T cells. Using deep sequencing normalized with unique cDNA molecular identifiers, the study measured how TCR beta repertoire diversity changes with age. Donors were grouped into four age groups: young (average approximately 16 years), middle-aged (roughly 40), aged (roughly 67) and long-lived (approximately 78). To avoid experimental bias, donors of different ages were spread randomly across the sequencing lanes. The study analyzed two additional independent replicas of 1 million unique cDNA reads from the same blood draw for two donors, one aged 18 to 30 and one aged 80 or older. What the authors observed across the whole study: As age increased, observed TCR beta diversity per million T cells dropped in a roughly linear way, and a significant reduction was already evident by age roughly 40. A strong correlation was found between observed TCR beta diversity and the percentage of naive T cells measured by flow cytometry. Because donor CMV infection status was unknown, age-related changes in expanded clonotypes were potentially confounded. Estimates of total diversity from one million sequenced T cells were regarded as lower bounds and underestimates. Compared with the aged group, the long-lived group had more naive CD4+ T cells, fewer expanded clones and increased TCR diversity, suggesting age selection. Because profiling used bulk unsorted PBMCs, naive and antigen-experienced compartments could not be compared conclusively.

Trimming leaves V shorter by 2 bases and J shorter by 5 bases, with the junction holding 14 bases beyond the gene matches. Via the germline V gene, CDR1 is SGHVS and CDR2 FQNEAQ. From the cysteine up to the phenylalanine, the CDR3 has a length of 17 residues. Only the CDR3 portion is preserved as DNA: 51 bases, with reading frame beginning at the first base. Library construction relied on 5' RACE. Sequencing was carried out with an Illumina HiSeq 2500. A second PCR of roughly 7 to 12 cycles was run with a J-beta primer mix and a sample-barcoded 5' primer. A template-switch 5' adaptor carrying 12 random nucleotides introduced a unique molecular identifier onto each TCR beta cDNA molecule. Each sample yielded at least 3 million CDR3-containing paired-end reads. First-strand cDNA synthesis was performed from all RNA using the Mint cDNA synthesis kit, with priming by a TRBC-specific oligonucleotide. After uracil-DNA glycosylase treatment, a first 18-cycle PCR used universal primers M1SS and BC2_uni_R on all cDNA. Concerning the study's data processing: Each sample was normalized by randomly selecting 1 million high-quality reads, each carrying a distinct molecular identifier. Instead of being binned into consensus sequences, reads that shared molecular identifiers were thrown out. MiTCR, set to a Q25 quality threshold and the strictest error-elimination algorithm, was used for CDR3 identification, clonotype clustering and error correction. A nonparametric unseen species model using Euler transformation provided a lower-bound estimate of total TCR beta diversity. Starting from the raw public reads, TCRdb applied fastp trimming at Q25, assembled clones with MiXCR and retained in-frame beta chains. Each entry merges the rows of one CDR3 protein and shows their most common DNA and genes. The V and J calls come from TCRdb's annotation, not from the publication. In all, the sample holds roughly 1.5 million distinct CDR3 sequences, and about 42% of those were seen once. Of the sample, approximately 4.1% falls within the top ten clones.

Donors were 39 systemically healthy Caucasian individuals from Russia aged roughly 6 to 90 years. Roughly 10 milliliters of peripheral blood were collected from each donor into EDTA-treated Vacutainer tubes. Ficoll-Paque density-gradient centrifugation was used to isolate PBMCs, with at least 6 million obtained per sample. Total RNA, at least 6 micrograms per sample, was extracted from PBMCs with Trizol reagent. For every donor, flow cytometry on a PBMC aliquot measured the percentage of naive CD45RAhigh/CD27high T cells. Of note for this clonotype: The antigen this receptor binds is unknown. Per-nucleotide qualities are absent, and no much larger clonotype sits a single base away.

The V and J genes are TRBV7-8 and TRBJ2-5, with 7 junctional bases fitting TRBD2. The source of this sequence is a woman between 18 and 29 years old in good health. The sample consisted of blood. CDR3 loop: CASSLSRLGRREETQYF. Here is the DNA: TGTGCCAGCAGCTTAAGTCGGTTGGGCAGGCGGGAGGAGACCCAGTACTTC.